These 12 T cell receptor beta chains were sequenced from one sample in a study of identical twins. TCRdb analysed the 5' RACE reads with MiXCR anew, one entry per CDR3 protein. The repertoire consists of about 700,000 distinct CDR3 sequences, with over 8.5% occurring once and the leading ten covering 0.98%. This sample was shared with a second study, whose subject was yellow fever vaccine responses in identical twins.

Sequenced material: PBMCs. These receptors all stem from a woman younger than 30 in good health.

The table lists this clonotype with a few counts. This chain connects TRBV5-6 to TRBJ2-1, with D uncertain. Trimming took 6 bases from V and 1 from J, leaving 11 bases between them. The length of the CDR3 is 14 residues. CDR1 is SGHDT and CDR2 is YYEEEE in the germline V gene. CDR3 nucleotide sequence: TGTGCCAGCACCTCCCCAGCGTCCTACAATGAGCAGTTCTTC. This encodes CASTSPASYNEQFF.

This clonotype showed up many times. The germline gene is not matched at one end of the junction; a read error may be the cause. The V and J genes are TRBV7-2 and TRBJ2-7; 14 bases line up with TRBD2. The CDR3 spans 15 residues. The germline gives CDR1 SGHTA, CDR2 FQGNSA. CDR3 sequence: CASSFGTSGSYEQYF. The CDR3, as DNA: TGCGCCAGCAGCTTTGGGACTAGCGGGAGTTACGAGCAGTACTTC.

This clonotype showed up just a few times. The chain uses TRBV4-1 and TRBJ2-1; weak D call: TRBD2 (6 bases). Germline V gene sequence: CDR1 MGHRA, CDR2 YSYEKL. The CDR3 length is 18 residues. The ends were cut back, 0 bases at V and 8 bases at J, with 23 bases in the middle. The DNA for the CDR3 is TGCGCCAGCAGCCAAGAGCCTTCAGTCGAGGGAGGTTTGCATGAGCAGTTCTTC. It codes for CASSQEPSVEGGLHEQFF.

At least ten counts were recorded for this clonotype. The rearrangement links TRBV6-2 or TRBV6-3 to TRBJ2-7, with 12 bases aligning to TRBD2. Looked up from germline, CDR1 is MNHEY and CDR2 is SVGEGT. The trim removed 5 bases at V and 2 bases at J, leaving 1 base unmatched. The CDR3 has 14 residues. The CDR3 nucleotides are TGTGCCAGCAGTCGACTAGCGGGGGCCTACGAGCAGTACTTC. As protein: CASSRLAGAYEQYF.

V usage is TRBV10-3 and J usage is TRBJ2-3; 10 nucleotides match TRBD2. V dropped 4 bases and J dropped 0; count of bases not matched to a gene: 4. The germline V gene has CDR1 ENHRY and CDR2 SYGVKD. The CDR3 runs to 16 residues. CDR3 sequence reads: CAISAGLAASTDTQYF. The CDR3, as DNA: TGTGCCATCAGTGCTGGACTAGCGGCTAGCACAGATACGCAGTATTTT.

This clonotype was counted between two and nine times. This chain uses TRBV10-3 with TRBJ2-7; TRBD1 matches at 9 bases. Looked up from germline, CDR1 is ENHRY and CDR2 is SYGVKD. V gave up 4 bases and J gave up 0 bases; unmatched junction bases: 7. The CDR3 runs to 16 residues. CDR3 sequence: CAISGGRDRASYEQYF. CDR3 in DNA: TGTGCCATCAGTGGGGGTAGGGACAGGGCCTCCTACGAGCAGTACTTC.

This chain connects TRBV9 to TRBJ2-7, with TRBD1 identical over 8 bases. Trimming took 4 bases from V and 4 from J; bases not matched to a gene: 7. The CDR3 runs 14 residues. Germline V lookup: CDR1 SGDLS, CDR2 YYNGEE. CDR3 residues: CASSTRQGPYEQYF. CDR3 DNA sequence: TGTGCCAGCAGCACCCGACAGGGGCCGTACGAGCAGTACTTC. Filled out from reference TRBV9 and TRBJ2-7, the complete variable domain reads DSGVTQTPKHLITATGQRVTLRCSPRSGDLSVYWYQQSLDQGLQFLIQYYNGEERAKGNILERFSAQQFPDLHSELNLSSLELGDSALYFCASSTRQGPYEQYFGPGTRLTVT.

This clonotype has a count of ten or more. CDR3 in amino acids: CASSVGPGQGEYF. In DNA form, the CDR3 reads TGTGCCAGCAGCGTAGGTCCGGGACAGGGGGAGTACTTC. The rearrangement uses TRBV9 and TRBJ2-7, with TRBD1 identical over 11 bases. The ends lost 0 bases at V and 11 bases at J; junction bases unmatched: 4. CDR3 length equals 13 residues. Germline assignment: CDR1 SGDLS and CDR2 YYNGEE.

This clonotype was observed a handful of times. The chain has TRBV6-1 and TRBJ2-7, with D perhaps TRBD1 (5 bases). Between the trimmed V and J ends, which lost 5 bases and 3 bases, there was a span of 14 bases. The CDR3 runs 14 residues. Germline V gene data show CDR1 as MNHNS and CDR2 as SASEGT. CDR3 loop: CASSTTGGRYEQYF. Written as DNA, the CDR3 is TGTGCCAGCAGTACAACAGGTGGACGCTACGAGCAGTACTTC.

This clonotype was observed a few times. This chain uses TRBV30 with TRBJ2-7; D is unresolved. V was pared by 2 bases and J by 2 bases, with 7 bases between. There are 12 residues in the CDR3. CDR1 is GTSNPN, CDR2 SVGIG, per germline (reference sequence). This chain's CDR3 is CAWSSGTYEQYF. The CDR3, as DNA: TGTGCCTGGAGTAGTGGGACCTACGAGCAGTACTTC.

This clonotype was counted between two and nine times. The V call is TRBV5-1, the J call TRBJ1-3; the match to TRBD1 covers 9 bases. The junction had 4 bases not matched to a gene; V was cut back by 4 bases and J by 2 bases. Per the germline V gene, CDR1 is SGHRS and CDR2 is YFSETQ. The CDR3 sequence is 15 residues long. CDR3 coding DNA: TGCGCCAGCAGCAAGGACAGGGGAGCTGGAAACACCATATATTTT. Its translation: CASSKDRGAGNTIYF.

V gene TRBV27 combines with J gene TRBJ2-5, with D unresolved. CDR3 size: 13 residues. Deletions cut 3 bases from V and 0 bases from J, with 5 bases between. The germline V gene has CDR1 MNHEY and CDR2 SMNVEV (reference sequence). The CDR3 DNA sequence: TGTGCCAGCAGTTTCTTCAACCAAGAGACCCAGTACTTC. Its protein is CASSFFNQETQYF.